This T cell receptor beta chain originates from a study of cytomegalovirus exposure and HLA in healthy donors. With V trimmed by 6 bases and J by 8 bases, 4 bases remained unmatched. This CDR3 has 11 residues. In germline, CDR1 is DFQATT, CDR2 SNEGSKA (reference sequence). Note on this clone: Its antigen is undetermined.

Study results and caveats: V- and J-gene trimming of TCR beta was linked (in a later analysis) to a missense DCLRE1C variant. In all likelihood, a cluster of highly shared sequence variants was a sequencing artifact.

The PCR made use of 60 Vbeta and 13 Jbeta primers. Here immunoSEQ multiplex PCR was the method, and the copy in TCRdb shows in-frame clones only, minus some. The data hold about 180,000 clones, with approximately 80% observed a single time. The donors gave bone marrow, and they were healthy. The sample was PBMCs. J is TRBJ1-1 and V is TRBV20-1; 9 positions match TRBD1. This clonotype was sampled from a girl between 5 and 17 years old in good health and CMV-seropositive. CDR3 nucleotide sequence: TGCAGTGCAAGACAGGGGGTGGAAGCTTTCTTT. Residues: CSARQGVEAFF.